This T cell receptor (beta chain) stems from a study of blood T cell repertoires in COVID-19. As for the study in general: The samples span acute and convalescent COVID-19 from the United States, Italy and Spain. PBMCs, B-cell-depleted T cells, or T cells were the source of the cDNA or gDNA that made up the material.

Original data processing: From reference gene primer amplification, estimates of nucleated cell counts were derived. The protocol was immunoSEQ multiplex PCR, while the TCRdb copy is restricted to in-frame clones and leaves out a portion. The V and J calls and clone size come from that table; D and trimming were worked out from the DNA. The sample holds roughly 160,000 clones; 84% are singletons and the top ten take 11% to 15%. This CDR3 has 16 residues. Germline CDR1 reads LGHNT; CDR2 reads FRNRAP. J lost 5 bases, V lost 6 bases, and 10 bases had no gene match. The sample comprised peripheral blood. The chain recombines TRBV12-5 with TRBJ2-3; 11 bases map to TRBD1. The TCR was taken from a man aged 18 to 29 with active or convalescent COVID-19. The DNA for the CDR3 is TGTGCTAGTGGCTGGGGAGGACAGGGGGCAAGAGATACGCAGTATTTT. Residues: CASGWGGQGARDTQYF.